A single sample gave rise to the 10 T cell receptor beta chains below, sequenced in a study of neurological immune-mediated disorders. A single record per CDR3 protein comes from TCRdb applying MiXCR to the 5' RACE reads. The table has tens of thousands of distinct CDR3 sequences, 13% seen once. Stated time point: longitudinal time-point 3. The sample was PBMCs. These receptor sequences come from a man aged 30-40 years in good health.

This clonotype showed up many times. This chain uses TRBV7-2 with TRBJ2-7; TRBD1 agrees at 9 bases. CDR1 and CDR2 from the germline V gene are SGHTA and FQGNSA. The CDR3 totals 14 residues. The V and J ends lost 3 bases and 4 bases, in that order; junction bases with no gene match: 4. The CDR3 spells CASSFRQGGYEQYF. The CDR3 DNA sequence: TGTGCCAGCAGCTTCCGACAGGGGGGGTACGAGCAGTACTTC.

A word on this clonotype: A much larger clone differs from this one at a single base, so this may be a read error. V and J are TRBV7-6 and TRBJ2-1, with D uncertain. Deletions cut 11 bases from V and 2 bases from J, with 19 bases between. CDR1 and CDR2 from the germline V gene are SGHVS and FNYEAQ. This CDR3 has 15 amino acids. The CDR3 spells CACIPPGSAYNEQFF. The CDR3 DNA reads TGTGCCTGCATCCCCCCCGGCTCGGCCTACAATGAGCAGTTCTTC.

This clonotype has ten or more counts. V and J are TRBV7-8 and TRBJ1-6, with unresolved D. V was clipped by 7 bases and J by 0 bases, with 13 bases between them. This CDR3 has 16 amino acids. Germline-derived CDR1 and CDR2 are SGHVS and FQNEAQ. In DNA, the CDR3 is TGTGCCAGCACCATGGGGTCTTTCTCCTATAATTCACCCCTCCACTTT. Protein: CASTMGSFSYNSPLHF.

This clonotype was counted many times. The chain uses TRBV20-1 and TRBJ2-3; the D is unclear. The germline gives CDR1 DFQATT, CDR2 SNEGSKA (reference sequence). The CDR3 contains 11 residues. V was cut by 6 bases and J by 5 bases, with 9 bases left in between. CDR3 loop: CSAPWGDTQYF. The CDR3 nucleotides read TGCAGTGCCCCGTGGGGAGATACGCAGTATTTT.

This clonotype was picked up many times. The chain is built from TRBV20-1 and TRBJ2-1, with TRBD2 matching 13 bases. The V gene end was trimmed by 0 bases and the J gene end by 2 bases; junction bases not matched to a gene: 7. The length of the CDR3 is 18 residues. Germline CDR1 DFQATT, CDR2 SNEGSKA (reference sequence). The CDR3 is CSARDRTSGRVAYNEQFF. The DNA of the CDR3 is TGCAGTGCTAGAGATCGGACTAGCGGGAGAGTTGCCTACAATGAGCAGTTCTTC.

This clonotype was observed at least ten times. The rearrangement uses TRBV12-3 or TRBV12-4 and TRBJ1-5, with D uncertain. The CDR3 is made up of 16 amino acids. V shed 5 bases and J shed 1 base, with 15 bases lying between them. CDR3 sequence (DNA): TGTGCCAGCAGTCCCGGGTCCCCATCAAGCAATCAGCCCCAGCATTTT. Translation: CASSPGSPSSNQPQHF.

In this sample, this clonotype turned up many times. The V and J genes are TRBV5-1 and TRBJ2-2; 7 positions match TRBD1. The CDR3 has 16 residues. The junction had 8 bases not matched to a gene; V was cut back by 4 bases and J by 2 bases. Germline values: CDR1 SGHRS, CDR2 YFSETQ. For the CDR3, the DNA is TGCGCCAGCAGCCCATCCGGGACAGCAAACACCGGGGAGCTGTTTTTT. Translation: CASSPSGTANTGELFF.

This clonotype was counted many times. The chain carries TRBV7-6 and TRBJ2-5, with 9 bases lining up with TRBD1. V was clipped by 5 bases and J by 4 bases; unmatched bases: 8. Germline-derived CDR1 and CDR2 are SGHVS and FNYEAQ. CDR3 size: 15 residues. The CDR3 coding sequence is TGTGCCAGCAGCACCGGGACAGGGTTTCCAGAGACCCAGTACTTC. Amino acid sequence: CASSTGTGFPETQYF.

This clonotype was seen at least ten times. This rearrangement joins TRBV7-9 to TRBJ1-4, with D unresolved. V was shortened by 6 bases and J by 0 bases, with 8 bases between the two germline ends. The CDR3 loop spans 14 amino acids. Germline V CDR1 and CDR2: SEHNR, FQNEAQ (reference sequence). In DNA, the CDR3 is TGTGCCAGCAGGGGAGAAACAACTAATGAAAAACTGTTTTTT. It translates to CASRGETTNEKLFF.

About this clonotype: In this CDR3 the conserved last residue, phenylalanine or tryptophan, is missing, so a read error is likely. The J gene is TRBJ2-6, the V gene TRBV20-1; a weak D match, TRBD2 (6 bases). The germline V gene has CDR1 DFQATT and CDR2 SNEGSKA (reference sequence). This CDR3 comprises 17 residues. V lost 6 bases and J 4 bases, leaving 22 bases between the germline ends. As DNA, the CDR3 is TGCAGTGCCAACGCCGGGAGAGGGGTGCCCGGGGCCAACGTCCTGACTATC. It codes for CSANAGRGVPGANVLTI.